Listed below are T cell receptor beta chains from one sample, sequenced in a study of T-cell reconstitution after alpha-beta-depleted transplantation in children. A single record per CDR3 protein comes from TCRdb applying MiXCR to the PCR reads. The sample shows some 300,000 distinct CDR3 sequences, roughly 7.8% of them seen only once. Sequencing was performed on peripheral blood, taken 360 days after TCRalphabeta/CD19-depleted stem cell transplant. Receptors were obtained from a female patient aged 2-15 years who had a stem cell transplant for Fanconi anemia, so the T cells may come from the graft donor. CDR3s include the opening cysteine and the closing phenylalanine or tryptophan. Fields, in order: D gene, clone size, V gene, J gene, CDR3 protein, CDR3 DNA. The D gene is left open where the match is weak. Some rows have no size entry. The others give once, few or many, or a class for an expanded clone.

D gene: .
clone size: few
V gene: TRBV18
J gene: TRBJ1-1
CDR3 protein: CASSLKTRNTEAFF
CDR3 DNA: TGTGCCAGCTCACTTAAGACGAGAAACACTGAAGCTTTCTTT

D gene: .
clone size: .
V gene: TRBV27
J gene: TRBJ2-5
CDR3 protein: CASSFQGTPGMQYF
CDR3 DNA: TGTGCCAGCAGTTTTCAGGGGACCCCGGGAATGCAGTACTTC

D gene: .
clone size: many
V gene: TRBV7-9
J gene: TRBJ2-3
CDR3 protein: CASGRTAEGDTQYF
CDR3 DNA: TGTGCCAGCGGACGGACAGCCGAAGGGGATACGCAGTATTTT

D gene: TRBD1
clone size: many
V gene: TRBV10-3
J gene: TRBJ2-7
CDR3 protein: CAISDWDRGYEQYF
CDR3 DNA: TGTGCCATCAGTGATTGGGACAGGGGATACGAGCAGTACTTC

D gene: .
clone size: .
V gene: TRBV28
J gene: TRBJ1-5
CDR3 protein: CASSRRGGASQPQHF
CDR3 DNA: TGTGCCAGCAGCCGCCGGGGGGGGGCTTCTCAGCCCCAGCATTTT

D gene: .
clone size: many
V gene: TRBV12-3/TRBV12-4
J gene: TRBJ2-3
CDR3 protein: CASSLRPGGYTDTQYF
CDR3 DNA: TGTGCCAGCAGTTTACGGCCGGGGGGCTACACAGATACGCAGTATTTT

D gene: TRBD2
clone size: many
V gene: TRBV9
J gene: TRBJ2-3
CDR3 protein: CASSVDPAGLVADTQYF
CDR3 DNA: TGTGCCAGCAGCGTAGATCCAGCGGGGCTTGTCGCAGATACGCAGTATTTT

D gene: .
clone size: .
V gene: TRBV25-1
J gene: TRBJ2-7
CDR3 protein: CASSESPDSYEQYF
CDR3 DNA: TGTGCCAGCAGTGAATCCCCGGACTCCTACGAGCAGTACTTC

D gene: .
clone size: .
V gene: TRBV11-2
J gene: TRBJ1-6
CDR3 protein: CASCAWGGPNNSPLHF
CDR3 DNA: TGTGCCAGCTGCGCCTGGGGGGGGCCTAATAATTCACCCCTCCACTTT

D gene: TRBD2
clone size: many
V gene: TRBV5-1
J gene: TRBJ2-7
CDR3 protein: CASSLDSGLAELEQYF
CDR3 DNA: TGCGCCAGCAGCTTAGACTCGGGACTAGCGGAACTCGAGCAGTACTTC

D gene: TRBD2
clone size: many
V gene: TRBV2
J gene: TRBJ2-3
CDR3 protein: CASSEALMAGDGIDTQYF
CDR3 DNA: TGTGCCAGCAGTGAAGCGCTTATGGCGGGGGATGGAATAGATACGCAGTATTTT

D gene: TRBD1
clone size: many
V gene: TRBV20-1
J gene: TRBJ2-7
CDR3 protein: CSASTGGYSYEQYF
CDR3 DNA: TGCAGTGCTAGCACAGGGGGGTACTCCTACGAGCAGTACTTC

D gene: TRBD1
clone size: many
V gene: TRBV28
J gene: TRBJ1-2
CDR3 protein: CASSVGTGDHYGYTF
CDR3 DNA: TGTGCCAGCAGCGTGGGGACAGGGGACCACTATGGCTACACCTTC

D gene: .
clone size: few
V gene: TRBV7-9
J gene: TRBJ2-7
CDR3 protein: CASSLRTAVSSYEQYF
CDR3 DNA: TGTGCCAGCAGCTTAAGGACGGCCGTAAGCTCCTACGAGCAGTACTTC

D gene: .
clone size: .
V gene: TRBV5-6
J gene: TRBJ2-6
CDR3 protein: CASSFMQGNTGANVLTF
CDR3 DNA: TGTGCCAGCAGCTTTATGCAGGGGAATACTGGGGCCAACGTCCTGACTTTC

D gene: TRBD1
clone size: many
V gene: TRBV5-1
J gene: TRBJ2-7
CDR3 protein: CASSGGTGDDEQYF
CDR3 DNA: TGCGCCAGCAGCGGAGGGACAGGGGACGACGAGCAGTACTTC

D gene: .
clone size: many
V gene: TRBV24-1
J gene: TRBJ2-6
CDR3 protein: CATSESRAYGANVLTF
CDR3 DNA: TGTGCCACCAGTGAGTCCAGGGCTTACGGGGCCAACGTCCTGACTTTC

D gene: TRBD2
clone size: few
V gene: TRBV7-2
J gene: TRBJ2-5
CDR3 protein: CASSASSGGMTQYF
CDR3 DNA: TGTGCCAGCAGCGCCTCTAGCGGGGGGATGACCCAGTACTTC

D gene: .
clone size: many
V gene: TRBV7-8
J gene: TRBJ1-6
CDR3 protein: CASSLVGALNSPLHF
CDR3 DNA: TGTGCCAGCAGCTTAGTCGGCGCTCTTAATTCACCCCTCCACTTT

D gene: .
clone size: many
V gene: TRBV7-9
J gene: TRBJ2-3
CDR3 protein: CASSFERNTQYF
CDR3 DNA: TGTGCCAGCAGCTTTGAACGAAATACGCAGTATTTT

D gene: TRBD2
clone size: .
V gene: TRBV10-2
J gene: TRBJ2-7
CDR3 protein: CASSESSGRWAYEQYF
CDR3 DNA: TGCGCCAGCAGTGAGTCGAGCGGGAGGTGGGCGTACGAGCAGTACTTC

D gene: .
clone size: many
V gene: TRBV29-1
J gene: TRBJ2-7
CDR3 protein: CSVTGQGCEQYF
CDR3 DNA: TGCAGCGTTACAGGGCAGGGGTGCGAGCAGTACTTC

D gene: TRBD1
clone size: many
V gene: TRBV2
J gene: TRBJ2-1
CDR3 protein: CASRADRVLLNEQFF
CDR3 DNA: TGTGCCAGCAGGGCGGACAGGGTCCTCCTCAATGAGCAGTTCTTC

D gene: .
clone size: .
V gene: TRBV6-6
J gene: TRBJ1-5
CDR3 protein: CASSPSGPQPQHF
CDR3 DNA: TGTGCCAGCAGTCCGAGCGGTCCTCAGCCCCAGCATTTT

D gene: .
clone size: many
V gene: TRBV20-1
J gene: TRBJ2-3
CDR3 protein: CSASFPDTQYF
CDR3 DNA: TGCAGTGCTTCGTTTCCAGATACGCAGTATTTT

D gene: .
clone size: many
V gene: TRBV4-2
J gene: TRBJ1-1
CDR3 protein: CASSLRRGFGTEAFF
CDR3 DNA: TGTGCCAGCAGCCTAAGGAGGGGATTCGGCACTGAAGCTTTCTTT

D gene: .
clone size: many
V gene: TRBV4-1
J gene: TRBJ2-1
CDR3 protein: CASSYDRRYNEQFF
CDR3 DNA: TGCGCCAGCAGCTACGACAGGAGATACAATGAGCAGTTCTTC

D gene: .
clone size: many
V gene: TRBV10-3
J gene: TRBJ2-7
CDR3 protein: CAISASTGSSYEQYF
CDR3 DNA: TGTGCCATCAGTGCCAGTACAGGGAGCTCCTACGAGCAGTACTTC

D gene: TRBD2
clone size: medium-sized
V gene: TRBV7-2
J gene: TRBJ2-3
CDR3 protein: CASSLPTSGDFTLTDTQYF
CDR3 DNA: TGTGCCAGCAGCTTACCGACTAGCGGGGATTTTACCCTTACAGATACGCAGTATTTT

D gene: .
clone size: few
V gene: TRBV18
J gene: TRBJ2-3
CDR3 protein: CASSPGLVKTADTQYF
CDR3 DNA: TGTGCCAGCTCACCGGGACTGGTAAAAACGGCAGATACGCAGTATTTT

D gene: .
clone size: many
V gene: TRBV11-2
J gene: TRBJ2-7
CDR3 protein: CASSLVVRTIYYEQYF
CDR3 DNA: TGTGCCAGCAGCTTAGTGGTGAGGACAATCTATTACGAGCAGTACTTC